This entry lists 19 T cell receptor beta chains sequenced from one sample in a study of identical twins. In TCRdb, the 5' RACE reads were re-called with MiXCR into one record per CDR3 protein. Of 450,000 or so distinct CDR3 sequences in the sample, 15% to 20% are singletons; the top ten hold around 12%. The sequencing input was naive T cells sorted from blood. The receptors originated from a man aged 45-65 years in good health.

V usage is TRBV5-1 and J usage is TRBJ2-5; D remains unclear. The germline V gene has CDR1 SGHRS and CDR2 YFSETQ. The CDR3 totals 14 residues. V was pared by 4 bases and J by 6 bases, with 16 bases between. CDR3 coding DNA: TGCGCCAGCAGCCCACGTGTTGGCTCGAAGACCCAGTACTTC. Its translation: CASSPRVGSKTQYF.

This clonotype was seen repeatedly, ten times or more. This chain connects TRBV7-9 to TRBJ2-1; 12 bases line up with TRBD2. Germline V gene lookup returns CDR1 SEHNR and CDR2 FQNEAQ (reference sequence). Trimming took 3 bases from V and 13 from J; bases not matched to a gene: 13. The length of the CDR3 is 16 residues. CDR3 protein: CASSFDVRPSGGVQFF. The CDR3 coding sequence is TGTGCCAGCAGCTTTGATGTTCGTCCTAGCGGGGGGGTACAGTTCTTC. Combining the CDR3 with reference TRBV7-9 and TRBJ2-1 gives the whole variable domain DTGVSQNPRHKITKRGQNVTFRCDPISEHNRLYWYRQTLGQGPEFLTYFQNEAQLEKSRLLSDRFSAERPKGSFSTLEIQRTEQGDSAMYLCASSFDVRPSGGVQFFGPGTRLTVL.

This CDR3 reads CASSSGTGFVAEAFF. CDR3 nucleotides: TGTGCCAGCAGTTCCGGGACAGGGTTTGTAGCTGAAGCTTTCTTT. The chain is built from TRBV28 and TRBJ1-1; 9 bases are a match to TRBD1. This CDR3 is built from 15 residues. Germline V gives CDR1 MDHEN, CDR2 SYDVKM. The V and J ends lost 4 bases and 6 bases, in that order; junction bases with no gene match: 9. Complete variable domain (other parts from reference TRBV28 and TRBJ1-1): DVKVTQSSRYLVKRTGEKVFLECVQDMDHENMFWYRQDPGLGLRLIYFSYDVKMKEKGDIPEGYSVSREKKERFSLILESASTNQTSMYLCASSSGTGFVAEAFFGQGTRLTVV.

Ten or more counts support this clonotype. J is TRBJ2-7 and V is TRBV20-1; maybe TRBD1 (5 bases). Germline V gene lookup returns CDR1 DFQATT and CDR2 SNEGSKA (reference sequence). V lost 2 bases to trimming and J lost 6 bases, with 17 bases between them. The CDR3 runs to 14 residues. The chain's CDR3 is CSARSAGPSSEQYF. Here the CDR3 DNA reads TGCAGTGCTAGATCTGCAGGGCCTTCTTCCGAGCAGTACTTC.

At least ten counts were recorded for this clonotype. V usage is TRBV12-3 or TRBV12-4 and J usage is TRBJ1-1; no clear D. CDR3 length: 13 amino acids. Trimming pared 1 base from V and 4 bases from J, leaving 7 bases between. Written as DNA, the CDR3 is TGTGCCAGCAGTTTAGTCAGTAGCACTGAAGCTTTCTTT. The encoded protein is CASSLVSSTEAFF.

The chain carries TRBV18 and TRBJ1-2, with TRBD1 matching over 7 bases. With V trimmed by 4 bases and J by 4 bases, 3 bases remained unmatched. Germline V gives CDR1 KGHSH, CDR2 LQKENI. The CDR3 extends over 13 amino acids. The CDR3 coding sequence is TGTGCCAGCTCACAGGGACAGCCCTATGGCTACACCTTC. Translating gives CASSQGQPYGYTF. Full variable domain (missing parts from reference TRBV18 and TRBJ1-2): NAGVMQNPRHLVRRRGQEARLRCSPMKGHSHVYWYRQLPEEGLKFMVYLQKENIIDESGMPKERFSAEFPKEGPSILRIQQVVRGDSAAYFCASSQGQPYGYTFGSGTRLTVV.

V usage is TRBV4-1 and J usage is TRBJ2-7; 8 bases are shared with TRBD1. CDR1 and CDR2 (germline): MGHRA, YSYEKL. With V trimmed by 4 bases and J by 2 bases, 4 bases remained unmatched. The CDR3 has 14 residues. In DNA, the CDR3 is TGCGCCAGCAGCCGACCGGGACAGGCCTACGAGCAGTACTTC. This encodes CASSRPGQAYEQYF.

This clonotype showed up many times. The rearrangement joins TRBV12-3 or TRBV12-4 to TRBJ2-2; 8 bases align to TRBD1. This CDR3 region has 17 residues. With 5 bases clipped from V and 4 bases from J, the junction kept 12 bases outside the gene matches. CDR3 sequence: CASSRRTGTGFTGELFF. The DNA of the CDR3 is TGTGCCAGCAGTCGTAGGACAGGGACGGGGTTCACCGGGGAGCTGTTTTTT.

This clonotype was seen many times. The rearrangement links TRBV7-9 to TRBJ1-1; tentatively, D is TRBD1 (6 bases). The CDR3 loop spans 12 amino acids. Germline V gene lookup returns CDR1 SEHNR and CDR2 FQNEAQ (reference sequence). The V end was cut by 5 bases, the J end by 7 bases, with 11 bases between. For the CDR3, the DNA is TGTGCCAGCAGCCTTCGACAGGATGAAGCTTTCTTT. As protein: CASSLRQDEAFF.

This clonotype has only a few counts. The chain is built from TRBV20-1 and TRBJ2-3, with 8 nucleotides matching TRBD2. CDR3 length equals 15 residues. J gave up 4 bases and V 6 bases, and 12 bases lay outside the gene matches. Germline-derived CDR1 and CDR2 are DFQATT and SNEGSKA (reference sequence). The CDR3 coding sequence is TGCAGTGCCAATTGGCTAGCGGGCCAACCAGATACGCAGTATTTT. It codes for CSANWLAGQPDTQYF.

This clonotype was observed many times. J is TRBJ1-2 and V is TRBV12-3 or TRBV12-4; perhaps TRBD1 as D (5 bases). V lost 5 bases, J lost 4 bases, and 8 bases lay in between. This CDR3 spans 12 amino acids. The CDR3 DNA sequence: TGTGCCAGCAGTCGCGACAGCTATGGCTACACCTTC. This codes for CASSRDSYGYTF.

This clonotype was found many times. As DNA, the CDR3 is TGCGCCAGCAGCCTTGACAGGTACACTGAAGCTTTCTTT. This codes for CASSLDRYTEAFF. The chain employs TRBV5-1 and TRBJ1-1; D is perhaps TRBD1 (6 bases). This CDR3 is 13 amino acids long. The V end lost 4 bases, the J end lost 3 bases, and 10 bases lay between the germline ends. Germline-derived CDR1 and CDR2 are SGHRS and YFSETQ.

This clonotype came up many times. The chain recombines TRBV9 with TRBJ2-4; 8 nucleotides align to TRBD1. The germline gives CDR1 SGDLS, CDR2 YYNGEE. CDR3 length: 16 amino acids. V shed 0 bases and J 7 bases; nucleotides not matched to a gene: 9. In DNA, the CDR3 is TGTGCCAGCAGCGTAGAACCAGGGGGCGGGAAGAACATTCAGTACTTC. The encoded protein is CASSVEPGGGKNIQYF.

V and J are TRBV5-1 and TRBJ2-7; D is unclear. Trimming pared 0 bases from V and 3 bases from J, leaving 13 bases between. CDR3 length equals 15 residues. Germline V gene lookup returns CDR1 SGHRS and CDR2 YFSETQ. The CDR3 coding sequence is TGCGCCAGCAGCTTGGTAGGTCCTAATATCTACGAGCAGTACTTC. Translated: CASSLVGPNIYEQYF.

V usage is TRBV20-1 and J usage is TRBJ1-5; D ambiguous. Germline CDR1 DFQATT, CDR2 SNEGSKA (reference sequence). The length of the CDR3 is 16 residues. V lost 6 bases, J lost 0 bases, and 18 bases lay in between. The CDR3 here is CSASFGSLGSNQPQHF. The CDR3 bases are TGCAGTGCAAGTTTTGGAAGTTTGGGTAGCAATCAGCCCCAGCATTTT.

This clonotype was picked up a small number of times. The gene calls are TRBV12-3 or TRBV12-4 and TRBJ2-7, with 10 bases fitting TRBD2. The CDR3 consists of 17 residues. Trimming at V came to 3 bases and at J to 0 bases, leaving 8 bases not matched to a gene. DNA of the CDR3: TGTGCCAGCAGTTTGGATTTGACTAGCGGGTCCTCCTACGAGCAGTACTTC. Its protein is CASSLDLTSGSSYEQYF.

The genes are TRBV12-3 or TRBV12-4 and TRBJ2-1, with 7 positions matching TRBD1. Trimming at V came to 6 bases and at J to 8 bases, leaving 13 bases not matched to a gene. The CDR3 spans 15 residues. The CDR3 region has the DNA TGTGCCAGCAGCTCGACAGGGATTCTCTCCCATGAGCAGTTCTTC. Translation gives CASSSTGILSHEQFF.

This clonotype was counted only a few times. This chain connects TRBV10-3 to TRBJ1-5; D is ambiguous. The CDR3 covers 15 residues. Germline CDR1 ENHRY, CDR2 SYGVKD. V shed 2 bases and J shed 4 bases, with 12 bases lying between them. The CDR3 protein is CAISERADFNQPQHF. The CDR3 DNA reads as TGTGCCATCAGTGAGAGGGCGGATTTTAATCAGCCCCAGCATTTT.

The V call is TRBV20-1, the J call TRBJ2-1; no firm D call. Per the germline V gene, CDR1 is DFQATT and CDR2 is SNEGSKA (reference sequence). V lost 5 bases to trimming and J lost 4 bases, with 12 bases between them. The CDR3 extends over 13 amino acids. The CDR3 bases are TGCAGTGCTGGATCGGAGATTTACAATGAGCAGTTCTTC. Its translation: CSAGSEIYNEQFF.